The rows below give T cell receptor beta chains drawn from one sample of a study of OX40 agonist ivuxolimab in advanced cancers. Data came from immunoSEQ multiplex PCR; TCRdb stores just in-frame clones and leaves some out. The table has about 88,000 clones, about 85% seen once. This specimen was CD4+ or CD8+ T cells sorted from blood, taken in a trial of the OX40 agonist ivuxolimab. The receptors were sampled from an adult with an advanced solid tumor such as melanoma, head and neck, liver or kidney cancer. CDR3s include the opening cysteine and the closing phenylalanine or tryptophan. A D gene is named only where the DNA matches it firmly. Clone size appears in some rows only: once, few, many, or a class for an expanded clone.

>few|TRBJ2-3|TRBV11-3|.|13
TGTGCCAGCAGCTCCCCTGGCACAGATACGCAGTATTTT
CASSSPGTDTQYF
>.|TRBJ2-2|TRBV6-1|TRBD2|15
TGTGCCAGCAGAGGAGGACTAGTTGATGCCGGGGAGCTGTTTTTT
CASRGGLVDAGELFF
>.|TRBJ2-1|TRBV5-8|.|13
TGTGCCAGCAGCTTGGGACGGCTTTATGAGCAGTTCTTC
CASSLGRLYEQFF
>.|TRBJ1-3|TRBV10-3|TRBD1|14
TGTGCCATCAGGGGGACAGACTCTGGAAACACCATATATTTT
CAIRGTDSGNTIYF
>.|TRBJ1-5|TRBV6-6|.|16
TGTGCCGCCCTGGCGGGGGAACATTATAGCAATCAGCCCCAGCATTTT
CAALAGEHYSNQPQHF
>.|TRBJ2-2|TRBV5-1|TRBD2|14
TGCGCCAGCAGCTCTAGCGGGAGCACCGGGGAGCTGTTTTTT
CASSSSGSTGELFF
>.|TRBJ1-2|TRBV5-1|TRBD1|16
TGCGCCAGCAGCCCGGGACAGGTTAACAACCTAAATGGCTACACCTTC
CASSPGQVNNLNGYTF
>.|TRBJ1-1|TRBV5-1|.|14
TGCGCCAGCAGCTTCCAACAGATGAACACTGAAGCTTTCTTT
CASSFQQMNTEAFF
>.|TRBJ1-6|TRBV7-3|TRBD1|14
TGTGCCAGCAGCTCGGGACAGTCGAATTCACCCCTCCACTTT
CASSSGQSNSPLHF
>.|TRBJ2-1|TRBV5-1|TRBD1|16
TGCGCCAGCAGCTCACAGGGGGTTGGTGGGAACAATGAGCAGTTCTTC
CASSSQGVGGNNEQFF
>.|TRBJ1-5|TRBV29-1|.|13
TGCAGCGCCCTTGGGGATAGCAATCAGCCCCAGCATTTT
CSALGDSNQPQHF
>.|TRBJ2-3|TRBV5-1|.|14
TGCGCCAGCAGCTTTGGGCAGGTTCCAGATACGCAGTATTTT
CASSFGQVPDTQYF
>.|TRBJ1-4|TRBV4-1|.|15
TGTGCCAGCAGCCAAGAAGGCAGGCGGGGAGAAAAACTGTTTTTT
CASSQEGRRGEKLFF
>.|TRBJ2-5|TRBV7-3|TRBD1|13
TGTGCCAGCAGCCTAGGGACAGGAGAGACCCAGTACTTC
CASSLGTGETQYF
>.|TRBJ1-1|TRBV5-1|.|13
TGCGCCAGCAGCTTGGAACAGGCCTCGGAAGCTTTCTTT
CASSLEQASEAFF
>.|TRBJ2-5|TRBV11-2|.|14
TGTGCCAGCAGCCCCCTAAACGGTTTCGGGACCCAGTACTTC
CASSPLNGFGTQYF
>.|TRBJ1-6|TRBV30|.|12
TGTGCCTGGAGACCCGGGGGGGGGCCCCTCCACTTT
CAWRPGGGPLHF
>few|TRBJ2-5|TRBV7-3|.|14
TGTGCCAGCAGCTTAAAAGGGGCCACGGAGACCCAGTACTTC
CASSLKGATETQYF
>.|TRBJ1-2|TRBV28|.|15
TGTGCCAGCAGTTCCTTGACCAGAGGGGGTTATGGCTACACCTTC
CASSSLTRGGYGYTF
>.|TRBJ1-3|TRBV7-9|.|15
TGTGCCAGCAGCTTAGTCTTGAGCTCCGGAAACACCATATATTTT
CASSLVLSSGNTIYF
>.|TRBJ2-2|TRBV29-1|.|12
TGCAGCGTTGATAGGTCAACCGGGGAGCTGTTTTTT
CSVDRSTGELFF
>.|TRBJ1-5|TRBV28|.|16
TGTGCCAGCAGCTCCCCCTCCGGACAGAACAATCAGCCCCAGCATTTT
CASSSPSGQNNQPQHF
>.|TRBJ2-1|TRBV19|.|13
TGTGCCAGTAGTCCCGCCCTAGACAATGAGCAGTTCTTC
CASSPALDNEQFF
>.|TRBJ1-1|TRBV28|.|13
TGTGCCAGCAGTTCCCCTATGAACACTGAAGCTTTCTTT
CASSSPMNTEAFF
>.|TRBJ2-2|TRBV15|.|14
TGTGCCACCAGGCTCCCAGGGGGGACCGGGGAGCTGTTTTTT
CATRLPGGTGELFF
>.|TRBJ2-7|TRBV9|.|14
TGTGCCAGCAGCGTAGGCCTAGCTGCCTACGAGCAGTACTTC
CASSVGLAAYEQYF
>few|TRBJ2-7|TRBV27|TRBD2|14
TGTGCCAGCAGCCGTCAAGCGGGAGCCTTCGAGCAGTACTTC
CASSRQAGAFEQYF